This entry lists 32 T cell receptor beta chains sequenced from one sample in a study of radiotherapy plus CTLA-4 blockade in lung cancer. Measured with immunoSEQ multiplex PCR; TCRdb has only the in-frame clones, and not every one. The sample shows tens of thousands of clones, approximately 75% of them seen only once. This specimen was peripheral blood, taken from a patient treated with radiotherapy plus ipilimumab. These receptors were obtained from a human donor with non-small cell lung cancer that progressed on radiotherapy plus ipilimumab.

The chain links TRBV7-2 to TRBJ2-1; 9 nucleotides agree with TRBD2. Germline CDR1 is SGHTA and CDR2 is FQGNSA. This CDR3 spans 19 amino acids. V lost 4 bases and J lost 7; bases outside the gene matches: 20. The CDR3 DNA sequence: TGTGCCAGCAGCTGGAGGGCCTCGAGGCGGGGGGGAAGTGGGAATGAGCAGTTCTTC. It specifies CASSWRASRRGGSGNEQFF. The whole variable domain, filled in from reference TRBV7-2 and TRBJ2-1, reads GAGVSQSPSNKVTEKGKDVELRCDPISGHTALYWYRQSLGQGLEFLIYFQGNSAPDKSGLPSDRFSAERTGGSVSTLTIQRTQQEDSAVYLCASSWRASRRGGSGNEQFFGPGTRLTVL.

This clone has a handful of counts. This sequence joins TRBV7-9 and TRBJ2-2; D call uncertain. The CDR3 runs 15 residues. CDR1 and CDR2 (germline): SEHNR, FQNEAQ (reference sequence). Trimming left V 6 bases short and J 1 base short, with 12 bases between. The CDR3 sequence is CASSTPILNTGELFF. The CDR3 DNA is TGTGCCAGCAGTACACCGATCCTGAACACCGGGGAGCTGTTTTTT.

CDR3 sequence reads: CASSRWEGRTDTQYF. The CDR3 nucleotides read TGTGCCAGCAGTAGGTGGGAGGGGCGCACAGATACGCAGTATTTT. The chain has TRBV27 and TRBJ2-3; 7 bases match TRBD2. From germline, CDR1 is MNHEY and CDR2 SMNVEV (reference sequence). The CDR3 has 15 residues. J gave up 1 base and V 5 bases, and 6 bases lay outside the gene matches.

This clone is a singleton in its sample. DNA of the CDR3: TGTGCCATCGCAGGGGAGCCCGCCTTCCAAGAGACCCAGTACTTC. Protein product: CAIAGEPAFQETQYF. The V gene is TRBV2, the J gene TRBJ2-5, with D possibly TRBD1 on 6 matching bases. The CDR3 loop spans 15 amino acids. Germline V gene lookup returns CDR1 SNHLY and CDR2 FYNNEI. V lost 10 bases and J 1 base, leaving 19 bases between the germline ends.

The V call is TRBV7-6, the J call TRBJ1-5; D not resolved. This CDR3 has 15 residues. V lost 1 base and J 6 bases, leaving 13 bases between the germline ends. Germline values: CDR1 SGHVS, CDR2 FNYEAQ. The CDR3 loop is CASSLGKGMGQPQHF. The DNA for the CDR3 is TGTGCCAGCAGCTTAGGTAAAGGGATGGGTCAGCCCCAGCATTTT.

This rearrangement joins TRBV30 to TRBJ2-7, with 7 bases lining up with TRBD1. The CDR3 is 11 residues long. V dropped 5 bases and J dropped 2; count of bases not matched to a gene: 0. Germline V CDR1 and CDR2: GTSNPN, SVGIG (reference sequence). CDR3 in DNA: TGTGCCTGGGGACAGGCCTACGAGCAGTACTTC. Amino acids: CAWGQAYEQYF. Using reference TRBV30 and TRBJ2-7 for the parts outside the CDR3, the full variable domain is SQTIHQWPATLVQPVGSPLSLECTVEGTSNPNLYWYRQAAGRGLQLLFYSVGIGQISSEVPQNLSASRPQDRQFILSSKKLLLSDSGFYLCAWGQAYEQYFGPGTRLTVT.

On this clone: Other DNA sequences in this sample translate to the same CDR3. The chain carries TRBV5-1 and TRBJ2-7; unclear D gene. V gave up 4 bases and J gave up 0 bases, with 5 bases separating them. The CDR3 spans 12 residues. CDR1 is SGHRS and CDR2 is YFSETQ in the germline V gene. In DNA form, the CDR3 reads TGCGCCAGCAGCCCTTCCTCCTACGAGCAGTACTTC. It specifies CASSPSSYEQYF.

Concerning this clone: Sequence at one end of the junction differs from germline and may be a read error. This sample also contains other DNA sequences that code for the same CDR3. V is TRBV5-1 and J is TRBJ1-4; 7 bases map to TRBD1. The germline V gene encodes CDR1 SGHRS and CDR2 YFSETQ. The CDR3 extends over 15 amino acids. CDR3 sequence reads: CASSPQGQTNEKLFF. Written as DNA, the CDR3 is TGCGCTAGCAGCCCGCAGGGACAGACTAATGAAAAACTGTTTTTT. The full variable domain, with the rest looked up from reference TRBV5-1 and TRBJ1-4, is KAGVTQTPRYLIKTRGQQVTLSCSPISGHRSVSWYQQTPGQGLQFLFEYFSETQRNKGNFPGRFSGRQFSNSRSEMNVSTLELGDSALYLCASSPQGQTNEKLFFGSGTQLSVL.

The J gene is TRBJ2-5, the V gene TRBV27, with D perhaps matching TRBD1 (6 bases). V was shortened by 3 bases and J by 5 bases, with 10 bases between the two germline ends. In germline, CDR1 is MNHEY, CDR2 SMNVEV (reference sequence). CDR3 length: 13 amino acids. The CDR3 sequence: CASSLSRGETQYF. In DNA form, the CDR3 reads TGTGCCAGCAGTTTGTCCAGGGGTGAGACCCAGTACTTC.

The chain links TRBV5-6 to TRBJ2-1; D ambiguous. CDR1 SGHDT and CDR2 YYEEEE come from the germline V gene. With 2 bases removed from V and 6 bases from J, the gap between germline ends came to 9 bases. CDR3 length equals 13 residues. The CDR3 region is CASSFGGSNEQFF. In DNA form, the CDR3 reads TGTGCCAGCAGCTTCGGTGGAAGCAATGAGCAGTTCTTC.

The V call is TRBV6-5, the J call TRBJ1-4; 9 bases match TRBD1. The CDR3 runs to 16 residues. After removal of 3 bases from V and 3 bases from J, the junction contained 5 bases not matched to a gene. Looked up from germline, CDR1 is MNHEY and CDR2 is SVGAGI. For the CDR3, the DNA is TGTGCCAGCAGTTATTCTAGACAGGGGGCTAATGAAAAACTGTTTTTT. This translates into CASSYSRQGANEKLFF.

The rearrangement joins TRBV7-9 to TRBJ2-1; 9 bases are a match to TRBD2. This CDR3 has 16 amino acids. The junction had 6 bases not matched to a gene; V was cut back by 3 bases and J by 3 bases. The V gene's germline CDR1 is SEHNR and CDR2 FQNEAQ (reference sequence). CDR3 region: CASSFGASGIYNEQFF. DNA of the CDR3: TGTGCCAGCAGCTTCGGGGCTAGCGGGATCTACAATGAGCAGTTCTTC.

The chain carries TRBV7-8 and TRBJ1-5; D is undetermined. Deletions cut 3 bases from V and 0 bases from J, with 9 bases between. CDR1 is SGHVS and CDR2 is FQNEAQ in the germline V gene. CDR3 length equals 15 residues. The CDR3 loop reads CASSLEHLSNQPQHF. The CDR3 DNA sequence: TGTGCCAGCAGCTTGGAACACCTTAGCAATCAGCCCCAGCATTTT.

The V and J genes are TRBV4-1 and TRBJ1-2; the match to TRBD1 covers 10 bases. This CDR3 spans 15 amino acids. Trimming removed 5 bases from V and 0 bases from J; junction bases left unmatched: 3. Per germline, CDR1 MGHRA and CDR2 YSYEKL. The CDR3 reads CASSTGQGANYGYTF. CDR3 nucleotides: TGCGCCAGCAGCACCGGACAGGGGGCTAACTATGGCTACACCTTC.

This clone was observed a few times. The rearrangement links TRBV5-1 to TRBJ2-3; D is possibly TRBD2 (6 bases). The V and J ends lost 1 base and 4 bases respectively, with 13 bases between them. This CDR3 spans 15 amino acids. The germline V gene encodes CDR1 SGHRS and CDR2 YFSETQ. The CDR3: CASSLMGGSADTQYF. In nucleotides, the CDR3 is TGCGCCAGCAGCTTGATGGGGGGATCGGCAGATACGCAGTATTTT.

The chain has TRBV7-2 and TRBJ2-3; D is uncertain. Germline assignment: CDR1 SGHTA and CDR2 FQGNSA. The CDR3 spans 15 residues. V lost 5 bases and J 1 base, leaving 13 bases between the germline ends. The CDR3 nucleotides are TGTGCCAGCAGCCCCCGACCTTGGGGCACAGATACGCAGTATTTT. Protein: CASSPRPWGTDTQYF.

The chain recombines TRBV6-5 with TRBJ2-5; D tentatively reads TRBD1 or TRBD2 (5 bases each). Germline V gene sequence: CDR1 MNHEY, CDR2 SVGAGI. V lost 8 bases, J lost 2 bases, and 12 bases lay in between. CDR3 length equals 13 residues. Here the CDR3 reads CASRRTPQETQYF. For the CDR3, the DNA is TGTGCCAGCCGGAGGACACCTCAAGAGACCCAGTACTTC.

In its sample, this clone was seen a few times. V gene TRBV5-1 combines with J gene TRBJ1-5; D possibly corresponds to TRBD1 (6 bases). The CDR3 loop spans 13 amino acids. V was trimmed by 5 bases and J by 3 bases, leaving 9 bases between them. Germline CDR1 reads SGHRS; CDR2 reads YFSETQ. The CDR3 loop is CASSTGPNQPQHF. The CDR3 region has the DNA TGCGCCAGCAGTACAGGGCCCAATCAGCCCCAGCATTTT.

The chain carries TRBV7-2 and TRBJ2-4; 14 nucleotides agree with TRBD2. The CDR3 is 17 residues long. CDR1 and CDR2 (germline): SGHTA, FQGNSA. Trimming at V came to 5 bases and at J to 9 bases, leaving 12 bases not matched to a gene. DNA of the CDR3: TGTGCCAGCAGCCTTGGGACTAGCGGGGGCAAGGGAGGCATTCAGTACTTC. Its protein product is CASSLGTSGGKGGIQYF.

The J gene is TRBJ2-4, the V gene TRBV28, with a weak D call TRBD2 (6 bases). The CDR3 spans 15 residues. The V end was cut by 6 bases, the J end by 0 bases, with 12 bases between. Germline CDR1 is MDHEN and CDR2 is SYDVKM. The CDR3 here is CASSSSGLAKNIQYF. CDR3 DNA: TGTGCCAGCAGCTCCTCGGGACTAGCCAAAAACATTCAGTACTTC.

The DNA of the CDR3 is TGTGCCAGCAGCCAACCTGGGGAGCCGCGAGATACGCAGTATTTT. This encodes CASSQPGEPRDTQYF. The rearrangement uses TRBV7-3 and TRBJ2-3; the D gene is possibly TRBD2 (5 bases). The germline V and J ends were trimmed by 5 bases and 5 bases, with 17 bases remaining between them. CDR3 length: 15 amino acids. From germline, CDR1 is SGHTA and CDR2 FQGTGA.

This clone has only a few counts. The chain combines TRBV5-4 with TRBJ1-1; no clear D. Germline lookup yields CDR1 SGHNT and CDR2 YYREEE (reference sequence). V gave up 0 bases and J gave up 0 bases, with 6 bases separating them. This CDR3 is built from 14 residues. Here the CDR3 DNA reads TGTGCCAGCAGCTTGGAGCAGATGAACACTGAAGCTTTCTTT. This encodes CASSLEQMNTEAFF.

V usage is TRBV11-2 and J usage is TRBJ2-5; D call uncertain. The CDR3 covers 15 residues. Trimming removed 0 bases from V and 4 bases from J, with 12 bases in between. Per the germline V gene, CDR1 is SGHAT and CDR2 is FQNNGV. CDR3 residues: CASSLEYRHSETQYF. CDR3 in DNA: TGTGCCAGCAGCTTAGAGTACCGCCACTCAGAGACCCAGTACTTC. The full variable domain, in which reference TRBV11-2 and TRBJ2-5 provide the parts outside the CDR3, is EAGVAQSPRYKIIEKRQSVAFWCNPISGHATLYWYQQILGQGPKLLIQFQNNGVVDDSQLPKDRFSAERLKGVDSTLKIQPAKLEDSAVYLCASSLEYRHSETQYFGPGTRLLVL.

The chain uses TRBV15 and TRBJ2-7; no clear D gene. V gave up 1 base and J gave up 6 bases, with 13 bases separating them. The germline V gene encodes CDR1 LNHNV and CDR2 YYDKDF (reference sequence). The CDR3 totals 14 residues. The CDR3 nucleotides read TGTGCCACCAGCAGAGTTAAATTAACGAGCGAGCAGTACTTC. Its translation: CATSRVKLTSEQYF.

The gene calls are TRBV6-9 and TRBJ2-7, with 7 bases fitting TRBD1. Trimming cost V 3 bases and J 3 bases; bases outside gene matches: 5. The CDR3 has 14 amino acids. Germline V gives CDR1 MNHGY, CDR2 SVAAGI. The CDR3 spells CASSYGQAGYEQYF. The CDR3, as DNA: TGTGCCAGCAGTTACGGACAGGCAGGCTACGAGCAGTACTTC.

The chain uses TRBV6-5 and TRBJ1-5, with 7 positions matching TRBD1. CDR1 and CDR2 (germline): MNHEY, SVGAGI. This CDR3 contains 15 residues. The ends lost 5 bases at V and 7 bases at J; junction bases unmatched: 11. CDR3 in amino acids: CASSPDRIGRQPQHF. The CDR3 DNA reads TGTGCCAGCAGTCCGGACAGGATAGGAAGGCAGCCCCAGCATTTT.

V gene TRBV27 combines with J gene TRBJ2-1, with a tentative D call TRBD2 (5 bases). V was pared by 7 bases and J by 5 bases, with 24 bases between. The CDR3 has 17 residues. CDR1 is MNHEY and CDR2 is SMNVEV in the germline V gene (reference sequence). The CDR3 DNA reads TGTGCCAGCAATCATACCCCCCTGAGGGCCGCAGACAATGAGCAGTTCTTC. Protein sequence: CASNHTPLRAADNEQFF.

J is TRBJ2-5 and V is TRBV2; 8 bases are a match to TRBD1. Unmatched junction bases numbered 8, after V lost 6 bases and J lost 5 bases. Germline-derived CDR1 and CDR2 are SNHLY and FYNNEI. This CDR3 region has 14 residues. CDR3 DNA: TGTGCCAGCAGCCAGGGGGCGGGATGGGAGACCCAGTACTTC. Its protein product is CASSQGAGWETQYF.

The chain employs TRBV28 and TRBJ1-1, with a possible D match to TRBD1 (6 bases). V lost 7 bases to trimming and J lost 4 bases, with 13 bases between them. In germline, CDR1 is MDHEN, CDR2 SYDVKM. The CDR3 has 13 amino acids. The CDR3 sequence is CASNGQYFTEAFF. CDR3 sequence (DNA): TGTGCCAGCAACGGACAGTACTTCACTGAAGCTTTCTTT. The full variable domain, rest sourced from reference TRBV28 and TRBJ1-1, is DVKVTQSSRYLVKRTGEKVFLECVQDMDHENMFWYRQDPGLGLRLIYFSYDVKMKEKGDIPEGYSVSREKKERFSLILESASTNQTSMYLCASNGQYFTEAFFGQGTRLTVV.

In this sample, this clone turned up a few times. The rearrangement joins TRBV5-1 to TRBJ2-1, with 9 nucleotides matching TRBD2. This CDR3 contains 15 residues. The germline CDR1 and CDR2 sequences are SGHRS and YFSETQ. V was pared by 4 bases and J by 7 bases, with 9 bases of the junction left unmatched. CDR3 coding DNA: TGCGCCAGCAGCACGGACCAGCGGGAGGCGAATGAGCAGTTCTTC. Translated, it gives CASSTDQREANEQFF.

The rearrangement links TRBV6-5 to TRBJ2-7; a possible D gene is TRBD1 (5 bases). Per germline, CDR1 MNHEY and CDR2 SVGAGI. Trimming took 7 bases from V and 0 from J, leaving 16 bases between them. The CDR3 totals 15 residues. CDR3 DNA: TGTGCCAGCAACAAAGTTCAAGGGGTCTCCTACGAGCAGTACTTC. Its protein is CASNKVQGVSYEQYF.

The chain joins TRBV5-4 to TRBJ2-7; possible D gene TRBD2, 6 bases. This CDR3 comprises 14 residues. V was trimmed by 4 bases and J by 5 bases, leaving 16 bases between them. Germline V lookup: CDR1 SGHNT, CDR2 YYREEE (reference sequence). The DNA for the CDR3 is TGTGCCAGCAGCCTCCCATCTAGCGCTAACGAGCAGTACTTC. It specifies CASSLPSSANEQYF.